This is a list of T cell receptor beta chains from one sample in a study of blood T cell repertoires in COVID-19. Clones were sequenced by immunoSEQ multiplex PCR, and TCRdb holds only the in-frame ones, with some missing. The table has 200,000 to 250,000 clones, around 87% seen once. Specimen: peripheral blood. These receptor sequences come from a woman in her twenties or thirties who had recovered from COVID-19. Both conserved end residues are part of each CDR3.

CASSPGLAGGQDEQFF	16	TRBV6-4	TRBJ2-1
CASSHRGLGDTEAFF	15	TRBV5-8	TRBJ1-1
CASSQALAYEQYF	13	TRBV5-4	TRBJ2-7
CASSGRLRGGDNEQFF	16	TRBV21-1	TRBJ2-1
CASSLPRGWRGRLNTGELFF	20	TRBV5-1	TRBJ2-2
CAWSRDRGGEQYF	13	TRBV30	TRBJ2-7
CASSYAPGLQETQYF	15	TRBV7-2	TRBJ2-5
CASSSHPSGVNVGELFF	17	TRBV7-3	TRBJ2-2
CASSGRTNRRQGNTGELFF	19	TRBV9	TRBJ2-2
CASSQSDRGVSGNTIYF	17	TRBV9	TRBJ1-3
CASSPEGPRNEAFF	14	TRBV27	TRBJ1-1
CASSDRAGSSTDTQYF	16	TRBV6-1	TRBJ2-3
CAISPGQVNGYTIYF	15	TRBV10-3	TRBJ1-3
CASSRLQGWGYTF	13	TRBV19	TRBJ1-2
CASSEANRGYGYTF	14	TRBV6-1	TRBJ1-2
CASSHDSYGYTF	12	TRBV14	TRBJ1-2
CASSQSRRDTEAFF	14	TRBV16	TRBJ1-1
CASTGLAGSKNTQYF	15	TRBV6-5	TRBJ2-3
CAWSVGGGQETQYF	14	TRBV30	TRBJ2-5
CASSFDLYNEQFF	13	TRBV5-1	TRBJ2-1
CASNRGQGVGYGYTF	15	TRBV2	TRBJ1-2
CASSYGQDNEQFF	13	TRBV5-1	TRBJ2-1
CASNRSNYGYTF	12	TRBV14	TRBJ1-2
CASSLLRTDTQYF	13	TRBV7-2	TRBJ2-3
CASSFVTGHDSPLHF	15	TRBV5-1	TRBJ1-6
CATSVPPPRGRGTEAFF	17	TRBV24-1	TRBJ1-1
CASQRTSGGTDTQYF	15	TRBV6-4	TRBJ2-3
CASTGTYEQYF	11	TRBV2	TRBJ2-7
CASSQEWTTGSSYNEQFF	18	TRBV4-3	TRBJ2-1
CAWSVQGGSEQYF	13	TRBV30	TRBJ2-7
CASSHRESYGYTF	13	TRBV9	TRBJ1-2
CASSQPTPGLAGTDTQYF	18	TRBV23-1	TRBJ2-3
CSVRRGGVPEAFF	13	TRBV29-1	TRBJ1-1
CASSSSGGVHYEQYF	15	TRBV7-9	TRBJ2-7
CASRVRDRPQETQYF	15	TRBV5-1	TRBJ2-5
CAWSVQTSGGELFF	14	TRBV30	TRBJ2-2
CASLGQGRGPGELFF	15	TRBV6-5	TRBJ2-2
CASSQLGQGVFPSSYEQYF	19	TRBV3-1/TRBV3-2	TRBJ2-7
CASSPGINYGYTF	13	TRBV3-1/TRBV3-2	TRBJ1-2
CASSSPGQGYEQYF	14	TRBV7-9	TRBJ2-7
CASSNSGQGDYGYTF	15	TRBV25-1	TRBJ1-2
CASSGHRGRELFF	13	TRBV9	TRBJ2-2
CASSQAWDSGYTF	13	TRBV4-1	TRBJ1-2
CASSEEPRAGDQPQHF	16	TRBV6-1	TRBJ1-5
CASSFPPTSSNEQFF	15	TRBV6-2/TRBV6-3	TRBJ2-1
CASSLSTGTAYEQFF	15	TRBV5-1	TRBJ2-1
CASSQDRVQGANSPLHF	17	TRBV4-3	TRBJ1-6
CASSVLGTGGETQYF	15	TRBV5-5	TRBJ2-5
CASSLGRTGEANYGYTF	17	TRBV5-1	TRBJ1-2
CASSDRTGNSPLHF	14	TRBV2	TRBJ1-6
CASSLGGTGEEKLFF	15	TRBV5-1	TRBJ1-4
CASTPNTDTQYF	12	TRBV2	TRBJ2-3
CASSRSTSGGVNEQFF	16	TRBV5-1	TRBJ2-1
CASRFNSGSSKYEQYF	16	TRBV11-2	TRBJ2-7
CASSSPGVQVYYNEQFF	17	TRBV7-3	TRBJ2-1